These T cell receptor beta chains were read from a single sample in a study of blood T cell repertoires in COVID-19. Repertoires were generated with immunoSEQ multiplex PCR, while TCRdb's copy carries only in-frame clones and drops some. In the table there are about 180,000 clones, approximately 86% of which are singletons. The material sequenced was peripheral blood. These receptors were collected from a woman younger than 45 with active or convalescent COVID-19. Both conserved end residues are part of each CDR3. Fields, in order: D gene, J gene, clone size, V gene, CDR3 DNA, CDR3 protein. The D gene is left open where the match is weak. Only some rows state a clone size, as once, few, many or a class for expanded clones.

d_call: TRBD2; j_call: TRBJ2-5; clone_size: -; v_call: TRBV19; cdr3_nt: TGTGCCAGTAGTATAGATCATCGAGCGGGAGTGGGGGAGACCCAGTACTTC; cdr3_aa: CASSIDHRAGVGETQYF
d_call: -; j_call: TRBJ2-7; clone_size: -; v_call: TRBV27; cdr3_nt: TGTGCCAGCAGTTCGAGGGGGGGAGGTTACGAGCAGTACTTC; cdr3_aa: CASSSRGGGYEQYF
d_call: -; j_call: TRBJ1-6; clone_size: -; v_call: TRBV18; cdr3_nt: TGTGCCAGCTCTCTGACAGAGAATAATTCACCCCTCCACTTT; cdr3_aa: CASSLTENNSPLHF
d_call: -; j_call: TRBJ1-5; clone_size: -; v_call: TRBV28; cdr3_nt: TGTGCCAGCAGTTTAGGTATGCAGGCCCCCAATCAGCCCCAGCATTTT; cdr3_aa: CASSLGMQAPNQPQHF
d_call: TRBD1; j_call: TRBJ2-1; clone_size: -; v_call: TRBV6-5; cdr3_nt: TGTGCCAGCAGGCCCGGGACAGGGACGTTCTTC; cdr3_aa: CASRPGTGTFF
d_call: TRBD1; j_call: TRBJ1-4; clone_size: -; v_call: TRBV6-1; cdr3_nt: TGTGCCAGCAGTGAGCCTTTGACAGGGCGAAATGAAAAACTGTTTTTT; cdr3_aa: CASSEPLTGRNEKLFF
d_call: -; j_call: TRBJ1-2; clone_size: few; v_call: TRBV7-9; cdr3_nt: TGTGCCAGCAGCCACCCGGAGACGGAGAATAACTATGGCTACACCTTC; cdr3_aa: CASSHPETENNYGYTF
d_call: TRBD1; j_call: TRBJ2-2; clone_size: -; v_call: TRBV19; cdr3_nt: TGTGCCAGTAGTACTCCGGGACAGGGTTCGGGCGGGGAGCTGTTTTTT; cdr3_aa: CASSTPGQGSGGELFF
d_call: TRBD2; j_call: TRBJ2-2; clone_size: -; v_call: TRBV19; cdr3_nt: TGTGCCAGTAGTATGGCTAGCGGCTCCACCGGGGAGCTGTTTTTT; cdr3_aa: CASSMASGSTGELFF
d_call: -; j_call: TRBJ1-1; clone_size: once; v_call: TRBV9; cdr3_nt: TGTGCCAGCAGCCCAAGCACCCGCCTGGGGGGTAGTGGGACTGAAGCTTTCTTT; cdr3_aa: CASSPSTRLGGSGTEAFF
d_call: TRBD2; j_call: TRBJ2-3; clone_size: -; v_call: TRBV5-4; cdr3_nt: TGTGCCAGCAGCATAGCGGGGGGGTTGAAAGGTACGCAGTATTTT; cdr3_aa: CASSIAGGLKGTQYF
d_call: TRBD1; j_call: TRBJ1-6; clone_size: -; v_call: TRBV7-9; cdr3_nt: TGTGCCAGCAGCTTCGGGACAGGGGGCTATAATTCACCCCTCCACTTT; cdr3_aa: CASSFGTGGYNSPLHF
d_call: -; j_call: TRBJ1-5; clone_size: -; v_call: TRBV2; cdr3_nt: TGTGCCAGCAGTAACGACGGGAATAATCAGCCCCAGCATTTT; cdr3_aa: CASSNDGNNQPQHF
d_call: -; j_call: TRBJ1-5; clone_size: -; v_call: TRBV6-5; cdr3_nt: TGTGCCAGCAAAGGCGGGGGCAATCAGCCCCAGCATTTT; cdr3_aa: CASKGGGNQPQHF
d_call: TRBD1; j_call: TRBJ1-2; clone_size: -; v_call: TRBV28; cdr3_nt: TGTGCCAGCACTTGGGACAGGGAAGGGTATGGCTACACCTTC; cdr3_aa: CASTWDREGYGYTF
d_call: -; j_call: TRBJ2-7; clone_size: -; v_call: TRBV27; cdr3_nt: TGTGCCAGCAGTTCTCCCAAGACAGGAACCTTCTACGAGCAGTACTTC; cdr3_aa: CASSSPKTGTFYEQYF
d_call: -; j_call: TRBJ1-6; clone_size: few; v_call: TRBV7-6; cdr3_nt: TGTGCCAGCAGCTTAAAGGGAGGAGACCTGTCACCCCTCCACTTT; cdr3_aa: CASSLKGGDLSPLHF
d_call: TRBD1; j_call: TRBJ2-3; clone_size: -; v_call: TRBV27; cdr3_nt: TGTGCCAGCACGGACAGGGGCACAGATACGCAGTATTTT; cdr3_aa: CASTDRGTDTQYF
d_call: TRBD1; j_call: TRBJ1-5; clone_size: -; v_call: TRBV6-1; cdr3_nt: TGTGCCAGCAGTGAAGTAAGAGGCAGGGGGCAATTTCAGCCCCAGCATTTT; cdr3_aa: CASSEVRGRGQFQPQHF
d_call: TRBD1; j_call: TRBJ1-2; clone_size: -; v_call: TRBV28; cdr3_nt: TGTGCCAGCAGAGAGGGGGACAGGAGAGTTGGAAGCTATGGCTACACCTTC; cdr3_aa: CASREGDRRVGSYGYTF
d_call: TRBD2; j_call: TRBJ2-3; clone_size: -; v_call: TRBV5-4; cdr3_nt: TGTGCCAGCAGCTTGGTGGTCAATGCGGGGGGAACAGATACGCAGTATTTT; cdr3_aa: CASSLVVNAGGTDTQYF
d_call: TRBD1; j_call: TRBJ1-2; clone_size: -; v_call: TRBV19; cdr3_nt: TGTGCCAGTAGTACCCTCGGGGACAGGGACTCTTTCTATGGCTACACCTTC; cdr3_aa: CASSTLGDRDSFYGYTF
d_call: -; j_call: TRBJ1-1; clone_size: -; v_call: TRBV5-1; cdr3_nt: TGCGCCAGCAGCTCCCAAGCCACCATGAACACTGAAGCTTTCTTT; cdr3_aa: CASSSQATMNTEAFF
d_call: TRBD2; j_call: TRBJ2-3; clone_size: -; v_call: TRBV5-4; cdr3_nt: TGTGCCAGCAGCTCCCGCCTTAGCGGGGTTAGCACAGATACGCAGTATTTT; cdr3_aa: CASSSRLSGVSTDTQYF
d_call: -; j_call: TRBJ2-3; clone_size: -; v_call: TRBV27; cdr3_nt: TGTGCCAGCAGTCCGGGACTGGTGAGGACAGATACGCAGTATTTT; cdr3_aa: CASSPGLVRTDTQYF
d_call: -; j_call: TRBJ1-6; clone_size: -; v_call: TRBV18; cdr3_nt: TGTGCCAGCTCACCCGGGGGGGATTCACCCCTCCACTTT; cdr3_aa: CASSPGGDSPLHF
d_call: -; j_call: TRBJ1-1; clone_size: -; v_call: TRBV6-5; cdr3_nt: TGTGCCAGCATCGGGTCAAGTCCTTTCTTT; cdr3_aa: CASIGSSPFF
d_call: TRBD2; j_call: TRBJ2-2; clone_size: -; v_call: TRBV19; cdr3_nt: TGTGCCAGTAGTACGGGACTAGTGAGGGACACCGGGGAGCTGTTTTTT; cdr3_aa: CASSTGLVRDTGELFF
d_call: TRBD1; j_call: TRBJ1-1; clone_size: -; v_call: TRBV5-1; cdr3_nt: TGCGCCAGCAGCCCGGGACAGGCGAACACTGAAGCTTTCTTT; cdr3_aa: CASSPGQANTEAFF
d_call: TRBD1; j_call: TRBJ1-5; clone_size: -; v_call: TRBV30; cdr3_nt: TGTGCCTGGAGTGTGCAGGGGGGTCCGCCCCAGCATTTT; cdr3_aa: CAWSVQGGPPQHF
d_call: -; j_call: TRBJ1-2; clone_size: -; v_call: TRBV19; cdr3_nt: TGTGCCAGTAGTATAGCGGGGGGTGGCTACACCTTC; cdr3_aa: CASSIAGGGYTF
d_call: TRBD1; j_call: TRBJ2-7; clone_size: -; v_call: TRBV11-2; cdr3_nt: TGTGCCAGCAGGCGCCCAGGGGGCTTGAGCGACTACGAGCAGTACTTC; cdr3_aa: CASRRPGGLSDYEQYF
d_call: -; j_call: TRBJ2-7; clone_size: -; v_call: TRBV28; cdr3_nt: TGTGCCAGCAGTCCCCTTTTTGAGCGCTCCTACGAGCAGTACTTC; cdr3_aa: CASSPLFERSYEQYF
d_call: TRBD2; j_call: TRBJ2-1; clone_size: few; v_call: TRBV15; cdr3_nt: TGTGCCACCTCGGCAGCGGGGATCAATGAGCAGTTCTTC; cdr3_aa: CATSAAGINEQFF
d_call: TRBD2; j_call: TRBJ2-1; clone_size: -; v_call: TRBV18; cdr3_nt: TGTGCCAGCTCACCACCGACTAGCGGGGTATTCAATGAGCAGTTCTTC; cdr3_aa: CASSPPTSGVFNEQFF
d_call: TRBD1; j_call: TRBJ1-1; clone_size: -; v_call: TRBV19; cdr3_nt: TGTGCCAGTACCCGGACAGGGGGGTACACTGAAGCTTTCTTT; cdr3_aa: CASTRTGGYTEAFF
d_call: -; j_call: TRBJ1-2; clone_size: once; v_call: TRBV14; cdr3_nt: TGTGCCAGCAGCCAAGGACAGTACTATGGCTACACCTTC; cdr3_aa: CASSQGQYYGYTF
d_call: -; j_call: TRBJ1-5; clone_size: -; v_call: TRBV19; cdr3_nt: TGTGCCAGTAGTCCCCGGGAGGATCAGCCCCAGCATTTT; cdr3_aa: CASSPREDQPQHF
d_call: TRBD1; j_call: TRBJ2-7; clone_size: -; v_call: TRBV11-3; cdr3_nt: TGTGCCAGCAGCGCCAGAGGACAGGCCTACGAGCAGTACTTC; cdr3_aa: CASSARGQAYEQYF
d_call: TRBD1; j_call: TRBJ2-1; clone_size: -; v_call: TRBV2; cdr3_nt: TGTGCCAGCAGGGGGACCTCAGGGGGTGAGCAGTTCTTC; cdr3_aa: CASRGTSGGEQFF